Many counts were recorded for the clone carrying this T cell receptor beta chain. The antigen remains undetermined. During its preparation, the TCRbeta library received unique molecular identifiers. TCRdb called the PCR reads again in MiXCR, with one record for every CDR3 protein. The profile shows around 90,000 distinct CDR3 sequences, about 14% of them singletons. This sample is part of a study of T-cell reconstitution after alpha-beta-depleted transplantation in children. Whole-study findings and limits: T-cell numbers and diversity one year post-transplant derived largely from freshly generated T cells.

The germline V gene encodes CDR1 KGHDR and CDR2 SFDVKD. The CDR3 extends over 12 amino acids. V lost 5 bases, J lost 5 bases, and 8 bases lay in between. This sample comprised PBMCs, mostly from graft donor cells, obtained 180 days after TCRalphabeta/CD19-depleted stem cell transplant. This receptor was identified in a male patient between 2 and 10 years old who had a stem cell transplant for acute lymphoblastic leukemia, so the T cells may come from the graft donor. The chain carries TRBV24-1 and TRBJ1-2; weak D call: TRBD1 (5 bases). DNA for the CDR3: TGTGCCACCAGTGCCCAGGGTTATGGCTACACCTTC. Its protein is CATSAQGYGYTF.